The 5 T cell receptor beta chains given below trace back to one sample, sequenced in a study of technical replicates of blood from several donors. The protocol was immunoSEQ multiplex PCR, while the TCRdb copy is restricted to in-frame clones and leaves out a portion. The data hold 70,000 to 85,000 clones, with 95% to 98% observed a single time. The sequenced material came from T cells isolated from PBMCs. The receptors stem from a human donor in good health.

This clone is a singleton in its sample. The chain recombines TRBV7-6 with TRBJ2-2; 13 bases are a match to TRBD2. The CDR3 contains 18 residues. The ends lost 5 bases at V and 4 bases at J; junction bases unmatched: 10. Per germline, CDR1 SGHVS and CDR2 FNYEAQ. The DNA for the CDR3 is TGTGCCAGCAGCGCCGGACTAGCGGGAGTTGTAGGCACCGGGGAGCTGTTTTTT. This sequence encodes CASSAGLAGVVGTGELFF. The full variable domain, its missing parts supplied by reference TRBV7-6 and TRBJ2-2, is GAGVSQSPRYKVTKRGQDVALRCDPISGHVSLYWYRQALGQGPEFLTYFNYEAQQDKSGLPNDRFSAERPEGSISTLTIQRTEQRDSAMYRCASSAGLAGVVGTGELFFGEGSRLTVL.

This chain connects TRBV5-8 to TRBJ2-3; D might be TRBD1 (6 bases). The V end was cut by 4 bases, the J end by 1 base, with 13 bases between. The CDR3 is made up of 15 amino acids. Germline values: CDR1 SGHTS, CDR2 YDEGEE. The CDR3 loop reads CASSPQGRGTDTQYF. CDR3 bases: TGTGCCAGCAGCCCCCAGGGGCGGGGCACAGATACGCAGTATTTT.

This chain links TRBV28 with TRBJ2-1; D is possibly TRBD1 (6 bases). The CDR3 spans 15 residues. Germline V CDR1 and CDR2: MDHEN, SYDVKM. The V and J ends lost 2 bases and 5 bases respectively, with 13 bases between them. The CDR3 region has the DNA TGTGCCAGCAGTTTACCAGGGACACCTAACAATGAGCAGTTCTTC. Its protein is CASSLPGTPNNEQFF.

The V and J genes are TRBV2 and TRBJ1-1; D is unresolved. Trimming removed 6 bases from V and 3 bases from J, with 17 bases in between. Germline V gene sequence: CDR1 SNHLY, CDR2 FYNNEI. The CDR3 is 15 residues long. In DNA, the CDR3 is TGTGCCAGCAGCTCGACCGCCGGGATCGACACTGAAGCTTTCTTT. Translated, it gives CASSSTAGIDTEAFF.

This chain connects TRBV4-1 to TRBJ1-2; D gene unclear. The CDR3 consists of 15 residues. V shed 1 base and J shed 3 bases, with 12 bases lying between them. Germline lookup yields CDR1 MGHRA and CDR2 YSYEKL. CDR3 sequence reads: CASSQGQWEDYGYTF. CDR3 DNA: TGCGCCAGCAGCCAAGGTCAATGGGAGGACTATGGCTACACCTTC.